Following are 31 T cell receptor beta chains from one sample sequenced in a study of Graves' ophthalmopathy and Graves' hyperthyroidism. The study amplified TCR beta CDR3 regions using RNA transcripts. First-round RT-PCR employed HTBI primers, with a second-round multiplex PCR after it. TCRdb reprocessed the multiplex PCR reads with MiXCR, giving one entry per CDR3 protein. The sample includes 740,000 or so distinct CDR3 sequences, approximately 40% seen only once; the top ten take 44%. Sequenced input: peripheral blood. The receptors were sampled from an adult man with Graves' ophthalmopathy.

The gene calls are TRBV6-2 or TRBV6-3 and TRBJ1-6; D gene unclear. Germline assignment: CDR1 MNHEY and CDR2 SVGEGT. The V and J ends lost 10 bases and 0 bases respectively, with 13 bases between them. The CDR3 sequence is 15 residues long. In DNA form, the CDR3 reads TGTGCCACCCAGCGCCGCCTCTCCTATAATTCACCCCTCCACTTT. Translating gives CATQRRLSYNSPLHF.

This chain connects TRBV25-1 to TRBJ2-2; TRBD1 is a possible D gene (6 bases). This CDR3 has 16 amino acids. Germline CDR1 is MGHDK and CDR2 is SYGVNS. Trimming cost V 6 bases and J 0 bases, with 14 bases left between them. CDR3 DNA sequence: TGTGCCAGCAGCCAATTTACAGGGTCGAACACCGGGGAGCTGTTTTTT. This sequence encodes CASSQFTGSNTGELFF.

This clonotype was observed a few times. The gene calls are TRBV9 and TRBJ1-5; D gene unclear. The V gene lost 6 bases and the J gene lost 1 base, with 17 bases spanning the gap. CDR3 size: 16 residues. From germline, CDR1 is SGDLS and CDR2 YYNGEE. CDR3 DNA sequence: TGTGCCAGCACCCGAAGGGCCGGACCCAGCAATCAGCCCCAGCATTTT. Amino acids: CASTRRAGPSNQPQHF.

As for this clonotype: Mismatch with germline at one junction end may stem from a read error. The rearrangement joins TRBV7-9 to TRBJ2-5; D is unresolved. CDR3 size: 13 residues. Germline CDR1 SEHNR, CDR2 FQNEAQ (reference sequence). The CDR3 reads CASSLGTIEAQYF. The DNA for the CDR3 is TGTGCCAGCAGCTTAGGGACGATAGAGGCCCAGTACTTC. Complete variable domain (other parts from reference TRBV7-9 and TRBJ2-5): DTGVSQNPRHKITKRGQNVTFRCDPISEHNRLYWYRQTLGQGPEFLTYFQNEAQLEKSRLLSDRFSAERPKGSFSTLEIQRTEQGDSAMYLCASSLGTIEAQYFGPGTRLLVL.

This clonotype appeared many times. The junction does not match germline at one end; this may be a read error. CDR3 bases: TGTGCCAGCAGCGTCGGGACAGGGGACTTGGCCTTC. Translation gives CASSVGTGDLAF. The rearrangement links TRBV7-2 to TRBJ1-2, with 10 bases fitting TRBD1. The CDR3 consists of 12 residues. Per the germline V gene, CDR1 is SGHTA and CDR2 is FQGNSA.

The table lists this clonotype with a few counts. V and J are TRBV5-4 and TRBJ1-4; D gene ambiguous. This CDR3 comprises 15 residues. The V end lost 1 base, the J end lost 7 bases, and 14 bases lay between the germline ends. The germline gives CDR1 SGHNT, CDR2 YYREEE (reference sequence). Here the CDR3 DNA reads TGTGCCAGCAGCTTGCCTTTTCGATTGGGTGAAAAACTGTTTTTT. Translation gives CASSLPFRLGEKLFF.

V gene TRBV2 combines with J gene TRBJ1-2; 10 bases match TRBD1. Trimming removed 7 bases from V and 4 bases from J; junction bases left unmatched: 9. Germline V lookup: CDR1 SNHLY, CDR2 FYNNEI. This CDR3 has 15 residues. The CDR3 here is CASTIKTGGVYGYTF. The CDR3 DNA reads as TGTGCCAGCACCATCAAGACAGGGGGCGTCTATGGCTACACCTTC.

This CDR3 reads CASSLHSGRAYEQYF. DNA for the CDR3: TGTGCCAGCAGTTTACATAGCGGGAGGGCCTACGAGCAGTACTTC. V gene TRBV6-5 combines with J gene TRBJ2-7; 11 nucleotides match TRBD2. This CDR3 has 15 amino acids. Unmatched junction bases numbered 4, after V lost 4 bases and J lost 2 bases. CDR1 is MNHEY and CDR2 is SVGAGI in the germline V gene.

This clonotype showed up just once. A read error may explain this, as a much larger clone is one base away. The chain carries TRBV2 and TRBJ1-1; perhaps TRBD1 as D (6 bases). V was trimmed by 3 bases and J by 2 bases, leaving 16 bases between them. The CDR3 consists of 16 residues. Germline loops: CDR1 SNHLY, CDR2 FYNNEI. CDR3 in amino acids: CASSDIRTDPNTEAFF. The CDR3 DNA follows: TGTGCCAGCAGTGACATCAGGACAGATCCCAACACTGAAGCTTTCTTT.

As concerns this clonotype: The junction departs from the called germline gene at one end, perhaps through a read error. The V call is TRBV10-3, the J call TRBJ1-4; D gene unclear. Per the germline V gene, CDR1 is ENHRY and CDR2 is SYGVKD. This CDR3 is 8 amino acids long. CDR3: CAISESVF. In DNA form, the CDR3 reads TGTGCCATCAGTGAGTCGGTTTTT.

This chain connects TRBV10-3 to TRBJ1-6; possibly TRBD1 for D (6 bases). Germline V CDR1 and CDR2: ENHRY, SYGVKD. This CDR3 has 14 amino acids. Trimming took 11 bases from V and 7 from J, leaving 18 bases between them. CDR3 sequence: CASWTDSNNSPLHF. The CDR3 DNA reads as TGTGCCTCATGGACAGACAGCAACAATTCACCCCTCCACTTT.

This clonotype was detected ten times or more. The chain recombines TRBV9 with TRBJ2-5; possibly TRBD2 for D (5 bases). Germline V CDR1 and CDR2: SGDLS, YYNGEE. This CDR3 has 14 residues. V was pared by 0 bases and J by 11 bases, with 17 bases between. The CDR3 sequence: CASSVEGTTSTQYF. In DNA, the CDR3 is TGTGCCAGCAGCGTAGAGGGAACCACTAGTACACAGTACTTC.

This clonotype was observed at least ten times. The rearrangement links TRBV19 to TRBJ1-1; D gene unclear. This CDR3 is built from 13 residues. The germline V gene encodes CDR1 LNHDA and CDR2 SQIVND (reference sequence). V was cut by 3 bases and J by 11 bases, with 16 bases left in between. CDR3 loop: CASSIGVGVGAFF. CDR3 DNA sequence: TGTGCCAGTAGTATCGGTGTGGGAGTAGGGGCTTTCTTT.

This clonotype was detected a few times. The chain carries TRBV6-2 or TRBV6-3 and TRBJ2-7; D gene unclear. Trimming pared 4 bases from V and 3 bases from J, leaving 7 bases between. CDR1 and CDR2 from the germline V gene are MNHEY and SVGEGT. The CDR3 sequence is 12 residues long. The CDR3 loop reads CASSFLFYEQYF. The DNA for the CDR3 is TGTGCCAGCAGTTTCCTCTTCTACGAGCAGTACTTC.

Concerning this clonotype: A junction end diverges from the germline sequence, so it may reflect a read error. The J gene is TRBJ2-5, the V gene TRBV7-9, with D possibly TRBD1 on 9 matching bases. This CDR3 comprises 15 residues. Germline V lookup: CDR1 SEHNR, CDR2 FQNEAQ (reference sequence). CDR3 in DNA: TGTGCCAGCAGTTTAGCGGGACAGGGAGGAGAGACCCAGTACTTC. This encodes CASSLAGQGGETQYF.

The rearrangement uses TRBV19 and TRBJ1-1; 9 bases are a match to TRBD1. The CDR3 length is 15 residues. V gave up 8 bases and J gave up 0 bases; unmatched junction bases: 7. Germline-derived CDR1 and CDR2 are LNHDA and SQIVND (reference sequence). CDR3 nucleotides: TGTGCCAGTCTTCACGGGACAGGGATGAACACTGAAGCTTTCTTT. It specifies CASLHGTGMNTEAFF.

The chain is built from TRBV25-1 and TRBJ2-7; 11 bases match TRBD2. This CDR3 comprises 16 residues. Trimming took 11 bases from V and 0 from J; bases not matched to a gene: 12. Per germline, CDR1 MGHDK and CDR2 SYGVNS. The CDR3 coding sequence is TGTGCCTGGAGTCCCAAGGGGACTAGCGGCTCCTACGAGCAGTACTTC. It is translated as CAWSPKGTSGSYEQYF.

With regard to this clonotype: A much bigger clone sits one base away, suggesting this may be a read error. As the CDR3 is not closed by the conserved phenylalanine or tryptophan, this likely results from a read error. V is TRBV20-1 and J is TRBJ1-3; weak D call: TRBD1 (6 bases). CDR3 size: 13 residues. The V end lost 3 bases, the J end lost 5 bases, and 11 bases lay between the germline ends. Germline V gives CDR1 DFQATT, CDR2 SNEGSKA (reference sequence). CDR3 DNA: TGCAGTGCTAGGGCAGGGGACAGAAACACCATATATCTT. Translation gives CSARAGDRNTIYL.

This chain joins TRBV24-1 and TRBJ1-5, with D possibly TRBD1 on 5 matching bases. V lost 4 bases to trimming and J lost 3 bases, with 18 bases between them. The germline gives CDR1 KGHDR, CDR2 SFDVKD. The CDR3 has 17 amino acids. The CDR3, as DNA: TGTGCCACCAGTGACCCAGGGACGGGTTGGTACAATCAGCCCCAGCATTTT. As protein: CATSDPGTGWYNQPQHF.

This clonotype was observed a handful of times. The chain joins TRBV2 to TRBJ2-7; D is unresolved. The CDR3 contains 12 residues. V lost 5 bases to trimming and J lost 3 bases, with 8 bases between them. The germline gives CDR1 SNHLY, CDR2 FYNNEI. CDR3 DNA sequence: TGTGCCAGCAGTTATCAGTTCTACGAGCAGTACTTC. As protein: CASSYQFYEQYF.

This clonotype was seen many times. This rearrangement joins TRBV9 to TRBJ1-6; D is uncertain. Trimming removed 4 bases at V and 8 bases at J, with 7 bases between. Germline CDR1 is SGDLS and CDR2 is YYNGEE. This CDR3 contains 12 residues. CDR3 protein: CASSPFDSPLHF. CDR3 DNA: TGTGCCAGCAGCCCCTTTGATTCACCCCTCCACTTT.

The V and J genes are TRBV20-1 and TRBJ2-5, with TRBD1 as a possible D gene (5 bases). Germline assignment: CDR1 DFQATT and CDR2 SNEGSKA (reference sequence). Trimming shortened V by 4 bases and J by 4 bases, and 10 bases separated the two germline ends. This CDR3 has 12 amino acids. CDR3 DNA: TGCAGTGCTAAGGGGTTGGGAGAGACCCAGTACTTC. Protein product: CSAKGLGETQYF.

This clonotype was detected only a few times. This chain joins TRBV25-1 and TRBJ2-2; weak D call: TRBD1 (6 bases). The CDR3 is 17 residues long. V was cut by 6 bases and J by 2 bases, with 19 bases left in between. CDR1 and CDR2 (germline): MGHDK, SYGVNS. CDR3 in DNA: TGTGCCAGCAGCTTAGTTAAGGGGGTCCTTAACACCGGGGAGCTGTTTTTT. Amino acids: CASSLVKGVLNTGELFF.

As regards this clonotype: At one end, the junction sequence differs from germline, possibly due to a read error. The chain combines TRBV10-3 with TRBJ1-6; D not certain. In germline, CDR1 is ENHRY, CDR2 SYGVKD. The CDR3 totals 16 residues. For the CDR3, the DNA is TGTGCCAGCAGTTACTCAGTATCCGGGGAAGGGTCACCCCTCCACTTT. Amino acid sequence: CASSYSVSGEGSPLHF.

The chain carries TRBV29-1 and TRBJ1-2; D not certain. The CDR3 consists of 13 residues. Germline V gives CDR1 SQVTM, CDR2 ANQGSEA. Trimming stripped 3 bases from V and 2 bases from J, with 10 bases between. This chain's CDR3 is CSVDGGDNYGYTF. The DNA for the CDR3 is TGCAGCGTTGATGGCGGAGACAACTATGGCTACACCTTC.

The chain carries TRBV2 and TRBJ1-1; 9 bases line up with TRBD1. Trimming at V came to 5 bases and at J to 5 bases, leaving 12 bases not matched to a gene. Germline loops: CDR1 SNHLY, CDR2 FYNNEI. The CDR3 contains 16 residues. The CDR3 loop reads CASSLERTGVGTEAFF. CDR3 DNA sequence: TGTGCCAGCAGTTTAGAAAGGACAGGGGTAGGGACTGAAGCTTTCTTT.

This clonotype showed up just a few times. This chain links TRBV20-1 with TRBJ1-6; perhaps TRBD1 as D (5 bases). V was pared by 5 bases and J by 8 bases, with 13 bases between. Germline CDR1 and CDR2: DFQATT and SNEGSKA (reference sequence). The CDR3 sequence is 13 residues long. The CDR3 coding sequence is TGCAGTGCTGAACCCGCGGGGGATTCACCCCTCCACTTT. Protein product: CSAEPAGDSPLHF.

This clonotype was picked up many times. This chain joins TRBV7-2 and TRBJ2-5; D is unresolved. CDR1 is SGHTA, CDR2 FQGNSA, per germline. Trimming took off 5 bases at V and 5 bases at J, with 9 bases between the two ends. The CDR3 has 12 residues. CDR3 nucleotides: TGTGCCAGCAGCACGGTGGATGAGACCCAGTACTTC. This encodes CASSTVDETQYF.

This clonotype showed up just once. CDR3 sequence: CASRQTGWGETQYF. The CDR3 DNA is TGTGCCAGCAGACAGACAGGGTGGGGAGAGACCCAGTACTTC. The genes are TRBV2 and TRBJ2-5, with 7 nucleotides matching TRBD1. The germline V gene encodes CDR1 SNHLY and CDR2 FYNNEI. The CDR3 has 14 amino acids. After removal of 6 bases from V and 4 bases from J, the junction contained 8 bases not matched to a gene. Full variable domain (missing parts from reference TRBV2 and TRBJ2-5): EPEVTQTPSHQVTQMGQEVILRCVPISNHLYFYWYRQILGQKVEFLVSFYNNEISEKSEIFDDQFSVERPDGSNFTLKIRSTKLEDSAMYFCASRQTGWGETQYFGPGTRLLVL.

The chain has TRBV29-1 and TRBJ1-1; 7 bases are shared with TRBD1. The CDR3 has 12 residues. V lost 8 bases and J lost 4; bases outside the gene matches: 7. Germline CDR1 is SQVTM and CDR2 is ANQGSEA. DNA for the CDR3: TGCAGCTTCGGGACAGCGAGCACTGAAGCTTTCTTT. It translates to CSFGTASTEAFF.

The chain joins TRBV24-1 to TRBJ2-7; D ambiguous. The CDR3 covers 14 residues. Between the trimmed V and J ends, which lost 2 bases and 2 bases, there was a span of 9 bases. Germline CDR1 is KGHDR and CDR2 is SFDVKD. CDR3 sequence: CATSDSPPAYEQYF. CDR3 DNA: TGTGCCACCAGTGATTCCCCGCCAGCCTACGAGCAGTACTTC.